Below are 9 T cell receptor beta chains sequenced from a single sample in a study of blood T cell repertoires in COVID-19. Some clones are missing from TCRdb's copy, which holds only in-frame ones; the method was immunoSEQ multiplex PCR. The sample includes 100,000 to 120,000 clones, 88% of them seen just once. The sequenced material came from peripheral blood. Receptors were obtained from a woman aged 50 to 65 with acute or convalescent COVID-19.

The chain uses TRBV14 and TRBJ2-1; possibly TRBD2 for D (6 bases). CDR1 SGHDN and CDR2 FVKESK come from the germline V gene. Trimming took off 8 bases at V and 3 bases at J, with 20 bases between the two ends. The CDR3 covers 16 residues. The CDR3: CASPPGRDFNYNEQFF. CDR3 nucleotides: TGTGCCAGCCCCCCAGGTCGGGACTTCAACTACAATGAGCAGTTCTTC.

This clone was recorded once. The chain carries TRBV9 and TRBJ2-3, with D possibly being TRBD1 (5 bases). CDR3 length: 16 amino acids. V was clipped by 3 bases and J by 0 bases, with 14 bases between them. Germline CDR1 is SGDLS and CDR2 is YYNGEE. DNA of the CDR3: TGTGCCAGCAGCGCCGACAGTCCTCTTAGCACAGATACGCAGTATTTT. Residues: CASSADSPLSTDTQYF.

V is TRBV18 and J is TRBJ1-2; TRBD1 is a possible D gene (5 bases). Germline V CDR1 and CDR2: KGHSH, LQKENI. The CDR3 extends over 12 amino acids. V was cut by 6 bases and J by 4 bases, with 9 bases left in between. DNA for the CDR3: TGTGCCAGCTCTTTGGACACCTATGGCTACACCTTC. Amino acid sequence: CASSLDTYGYTF. Filled out from reference TRBV18 and TRBJ1-2, the complete variable domain reads NAGVMQNPRHLVRRRGQEARLRCSPMKGHSHVYWYRQLPEEGLKFMVYLQKENIIDESGMPKERFSAEFPKEGPSILRIQQVVRGDSAAYFCASSLDTYGYTFGSGTRLTVV.

This rearrangement joins TRBV2 to TRBJ1-4; TRBD1 is a possible D gene (6 bases). CDR1 SNHLY and CDR2 FYNNEI come from the germline V gene. This CDR3 region has 13 residues. DNA of the CDR3: TGTGCAAGAAAGACAGGTGGAAGTGAAAAACTGTTTTTT. Translated, it gives CARKTGGSEKLFF.

The chain has TRBV21-1 and TRBJ2-1; the table's D call of TRBD2 was not tested on the DNA. TRBV21-1 is a listed pseudogene. The CDR3 consists of 15 residues. The CDR3 DNA follows: TGTGCCAGCAGCATTGAACTAGCGGGCCACAATGAGCAGTTCTTC. This sequence encodes CASSIELAGHNEQFF.

The rearrangement links TRBV11-2 to TRBJ2-7, with D perhaps TRBD1 (5 bases). This CDR3 is built from 15 residues. The V gene lost 0 bases and the J gene lost 2 bases, with 11 bases spanning the gap. The V gene's germline CDR1 is SGHAT and CDR2 FQNNGV. The CDR3: CASSLEGRAPYEQYF. For the CDR3, the DNA is TGTGCCAGCAGCTTAGAAGGCAGGGCCCCCTACGAGCAGTACTTC.

The chain carries TRBV28 and TRBJ1-1; D unclear. CDR1 is MDHEN, CDR2 SYDVKM, per germline. This CDR3 contains 13 residues. V lost 5 bases to trimming and J lost 1 base, with 8 bases between them. CDR3 protein: CASSMVQNTEAFF. The CDR3 DNA reads as TGTGCCAGCAGTATGGTACAGAACACTGAAGCTTTCTTT.

The gene calls are TRBV6-5 and TRBJ1-2; 8 bases are a match to TRBD1. The germline gives CDR1 MNHEY, CDR2 SVGAGI. The CDR3 loop spans 12 amino acids. Trimming removed 4 bases from V and 7 bases from J; junction bases left unmatched: 2. The CDR3 region has the DNA TGTGCCAGCAGTTTAGACAGGGGTGGCTACACCTTC. This translates into CASSLDRGGYTF.

The V gene is TRBV7-8, the J gene TRBJ2-7; 7 nucleotides agree with TRBD2. The V gene end was trimmed by 2 bases and the J gene end by 6 bases; junction bases not matched to a gene: 7. Germline CDR1 and CDR2: SGHVS and FQNEAQ. The CDR3 loop spans 14 amino acids. CDR3 sequence reads: CASSLSRELGEQYF. The CDR3 coding sequence is TGTGCCAGCAGCTTATCGCGGGAGCTCGGCGAGCAGTACTTC.